A single sample gave rise to the 11 T cell receptor beta chains below, sequenced in a study of tissue T cells after allogeneic stem cell transplantation. Measured with immunoSEQ multiplex PCR; TCRdb has only the in-frame clones, and not every one. The data contain 48,000 or so clones, 65% to 80% of them singletons. The source material was sorted cells pooled from one or two spleens. These receptors were taken from a pool of C57BL/6 mice in good health.

About this clone itself: Gene names follow the mouse nomenclature. The sequenced fragment ends 1 residue before the CDR3 boundary, so the rest is inferred from the germline J gene. The chain is built from TRBV5 and TRBJ1-2; 9 nucleotides line up with TRBD1. From germline, CDR1 is LGHNA and CDR2 YNLKQL (reference sequence). After removal of 4 bases from V and 3 bases from J, the junction contained 0 bases not matched to a gene. This CDR3 region has 13 residues. This CDR3 is CASSRDRDSDYTF. Partial CDR3 DNA: TGTGCCAGCAGCCGGGACAGGGACTCCGACTACACC.

As regards this clone: Gene names refer to mouse genes. The read terminates 1 residue ahead of where the CDR3 ends, so the germline J gene completes it. This chain connects TRBV2 to TRBJ2-5; tentative D call: TRBD2 (6 bases). The CDR3 runs 15 residues. The V end was cut by 0 bases, the J end by 5 bases, with 12 bases between. CDR1 and CDR2 (germline): LGHNA, YSYQKL. CDR3 in amino acids: CASSQDLWGRDTQYF. CDR3 DNA, as far as it was read: TGTGCCAGCAGCCAAGATCTCTGGGGAAGAGACACCCAGTAC.

Of note for this clone: Mouse names are used for the genes. The read ends 1 residue before the CDR3 terminus; that terminus is restored from the germline J gene. The chain is built from TRBV26 and TRBJ1-3; weak D call: TRBD1 (5 bases). Germline loops: CDR1 KGHPV, CDR2 FQNQEV (reference sequence). This CDR3 contains 15 residues. V lost 0 bases and J 0 bases, leaving 6 bases between the germline ends. This CDR3 reads CASSLSGTSGNTLYF. The covered CDR3 bases are TGTGCCAGCAGTCTGTCCGGGACTTCTGGAAATACGCTCTAT.

About this clone itself: These gene names are mouse names. The CDR3 extends 1 residue past the end of the read, so its final part is completed from the germline J gene. The gene calls are TRBV16 and TRBJ1-1; D unclear. The V gene's germline CDR1 is SGHSA and CDR2 FRNQAP. The CDR3 consists of 13 residues. Between the trimmed V and J ends, which lost 1 base and 0 bases, there was a span of 3 bases. The CDR3 region is CASSLGTNTEVFF. Incomplete CDR3 DNA: TGTGCAAGCAGCTTAGGGACAAACACAGAAGTCTTC.

There are a few counts of this clone. Mouse names are used for the genes. The missing CDR3 end, 1 residue past where the read stops, is filled in from the germline J gene. The chain carries TRBV13-2 and TRBJ1-2; unclear D gene. The CDR3 consists of 12 residues. The V and J ends lost 2 bases and 2 bases respectively, with 4 bases between them. Germline values: CDR1 NNHNN, CDR2 SYGAGS (reference sequence). The covered CDR3 bases are TGTGCCAGCGGTGAGGGGAACTCCGACTACACC. It codes for CASGEGNSDYT. In full, the CDR3 is CASGEGNSDYTF.

A remark on this clone: Mouse gene names apply. Read data end 1 residue before the CDR3 end; the end is taken from the germline J gene. V and J are TRBV13-2 and TRBJ2-4; possibly TRBD1 for D (5 bases). V lost 2 bases and J 3 bases, leaving 13 bases between the germline ends. Germline V lookup: CDR1 NNHNN, CDR2 SYGAGS (reference sequence). CDR3 length equals 15 residues. CDR3 bases read: TGTGCCAGCGGTGACCCCCGACAGAAACAAAACACCTTGTAC. Translated, it gives CASGDPRQKQNTLY. The whole CDR3 protein reads CASGDPRQKQNTLYF.

Regarding this clone: Gene names are mouse gene names. The CDR3 extends 1 residue past the end of the read, so its final part is completed from the germline J gene. The chain has TRBV20 and TRBJ1-4; D might be TRBD1 (6 bases). This CDR3 comprises 14 residues. CDR1 is GFQATS and CDR2 is STVNSAI in the germline V gene. Trimming shortened V by 0 bases and J by 3 bases, and 8 bases separated the two germline ends. CDR3 bases read: TGTGGTGCTAGGGAGGGGGGCGCCAACGAAAGATTATTT. Translation: CGAREGGANERLF. The whole CDR3 sequence is CGAREGGANERLFF.

For this clone: Germline and genes here are mouse. The CDR3 extends 1 residue past the end of the read, so its final part is completed from the germline J gene. The chain links TRBV17 to TRBJ2-5; 13 bases align to TRBD2. Looked up from germline, CDR1 is MNHDT and CDR2 is YYDKIL. V was pared by 1 base and J by 5 bases, with 0 bases of the junction left unmatched. The CDR3 extends over 15 amino acids. The CDR3 bases that were read are TGTGCTAGCAGTAGAGGGACTGGGGGGGCAGACACCCAGTAC. This sequence encodes CASSRGTGGADTQY. The CDR3 in full is CASSRGTGGADTQYF.

Of note for this clone: Mouse gene names and germline throughout. The sequenced fragment ends 1 residue before the CDR3 boundary, so the rest is inferred from the germline J gene. The gene calls are TRBV1 and TRBJ2-7; 7 nucleotides match TRBD2. V trimming: 0 bases; J trimming: 4 bases; junction bases outside the gene matches: 6. CDR1 and CDR2 from the germline V gene are NSQYPW and LRSPGD (reference sequence). The CDR3 extends over 15 amino acids. The CDR3 DNA, read in part, is TGCACCTGCAGTGCAGAGTCGCTGGGGGTTTATGAACAGTAC. Protein product: CTCSAESLGVYEQY. The entire CDR3 is CTCSAESLGVYEQYF.

On this clone: Any gene name here is a mouse gene name. The CDR3 end lies 1 residue beyond the end of the read and is filled in from the germline J gene. V gene TRBV3 combines with J gene TRBJ2-1, with TRBD1 matching over 7 bases. V was clipped by 6 bases and J by 8 bases; unmatched bases: 4. This CDR3 is built from 12 residues. Germline V gives CDR1 SNHLY, CDR2 FYNGKV (reference sequence). The CDR3 bases that were read are TGTGCCAGCAGGGTACAGGGGACTGAGCAGTTC. It translates to CASRVQGTEQF. The whole CDR3 sequence is CASRVQGTEQFF.

Note on this clone: Mouse germline and gene names are used. The CDR3 DNA, read in part, is TGTGCCAGCAGTGATGTGGGGGGACAGGGCTATGAACAGTAC. Translating gives CASSDVGGQGYEQY. From start to end, the CDR3 is CASSDVGGQGYEQYF. J is TRBJ2-7 and V is TRBV13-3; 9 bases agree with TRBD1. Read sequence stops 1 residue before the CDR3 end, and the germline J gene provides the missing end. The length of the CDR3 is 15 residues. J gave up 3 bases and V 0 bases, and 4 bases lay outside the gene matches. CDR1 and CDR2 (germline): NNHDY, SYVADS.